Sequencing of this T cell receptor (beta chain) was carried out in a study of T cell repertoires in cytomegalovirus infection. Study-wide background: CMV infection together with matching HLA type was indicated by public TCR beta signatures.

In the case of this clonotype: What it binds is unknown. A single base separates this from a much larger clone, so it may be a read error.

TCRdb recomputed calls from the reads with MiXCR, one row per CDR3 protein. In the table there are 200,000 to 250,000 distinct CDR3 sequences, roughly 20% of which are singletons. Study-level results: What dominated the ex vivo response were HLA-C-restricted CMV-specific TCR beta clonotypes. Carriers of CMV and the relevant HLA type were discriminated by public TCR beta frequency.

This CDR3 contains 15 residues. V lost 0 bases, J lost 5 bases, and 13 bases lay in between. Germline lookup yields CDR1 SGHVS and CDR2 FNYEAQ. The sequence derives from a human donor in good health (CMV status not recorded). Some clones in this sample may be carry-over from other donors' samples. The chain couples TRBV7-6 to TRBJ2-5; perhaps TRBD2 as D (6 bases). The sample comprised CD8+ T cells from PBMCs. In DNA form, the CDR3 reads TGTGCCAGCAGCTTAGCGGGACTGCCGGATGAGACCCAGTACTTC. It codes for CASSLAGLPDETQYF.